The 8 T cell receptor beta chains below all came from one sample that was sequenced in a study of T cells in localized non-small cell lung cancer. TCRdb's copy holds only in-frame clones and misses some; the assay was immunoSEQ multiplex PCR. The profile shows roughly 30,000 clones, about 80% of them singletons. The sample was peripheral blood mononuclear cells, taken before any cancer treatment. These receptors all stem from a man between 40 and 70 years old with stage III lung adenocarcinoma.

The chain couples TRBV10-3 to TRBJ2-3; D unresolved. CDR3 size: 14 residues. V lost 8 bases and J 0 bases, leaving 12 bases between the germline ends. Germline CDR1 ENHRY, CDR2 SYGVKD. Here the CDR3 reads CAIGMSESTDTQYF. The CDR3 bases are TGTGCCATCGGGATGTCGGAGAGCACAGATACGCAGTATTTT.

The chain carries TRBV6-5 and TRBJ1-1; 9 bases line up with TRBD1. After removal of 7 bases from V and 7 bases from J, the junction contained 7 bases not matched to a gene. The length of the CDR3 is 13 residues. Germline values: CDR1 MNHEY, CDR2 SVGAGI. The CDR3 spells CASIKGQGYEAFF. The CDR3 DNA is TGTGCCAGCATTAAGGGACAGGGCTATGAAGCTTTCTTT.

DNA for the CDR3: TGTGCCAGTAGTATGGAAAGGTCAGCCCTCCACTTT. Protein sequence: CASSMERSALHF. The rearrangement joins TRBV19 to TRBJ1-6, with D hard to call. Germline lookup yields CDR1 LNHDA and CDR2 SQIVND (reference sequence). The CDR3 covers 12 residues. V lost 3 bases, J lost 14 bases, and 11 bases lay in between.

This clone turned up a few times. J is TRBJ2-2 and V is TRBV18, with D unresolved. The CDR3 runs 12 residues. Per the germline V gene, CDR1 is KGHSH and CDR2 is LQKENI. Trimming pared 4 bases from V and 3 bases from J, leaving 3 bases between. The CDR3 nucleotides are TGTGCCAGCTCACTCTACACCGGGGAGCTGTTTTTT. This sequence encodes CASSLYTGELFF.

The rearrangement joins TRBV19 to TRBJ1-3; D unresolved. V lost 10 bases to trimming and J lost 4 bases, with 14 bases between them. The germline gives CDR1 LNHDA, CDR2 SQIVND (reference sequence). CDR3 length: 13 amino acids. CDR3 sequence reads: CATAARSGNTIYF. The CDR3 nucleotides read TGTGCCACTGCTGCCAGATCGGGAAACACCATATATTTT.

The chain recombines TRBV6-5 with TRBJ1-6; D is perhaps TRBD1 (6 bases). Germline V gene sequence: CDR1 MNHEY, CDR2 SVGAGI. The V end lost 0 bases, the J end lost 8 bases, and 11 bases lay between the germline ends. The CDR3 is 15 amino acids. This chain's CDR3 is CASSYSGRGDSPLHF. The CDR3 DNA reads TGTGCCAGCAGTTACTCGGGCAGGGGCGATTCACCCCTCCACTTT.

The chain joins TRBV28 to TRBJ2-5; no clear D. Germline V CDR1 and CDR2: MDHEN, SYDVKM. Trimming pared 2 bases from V and 5 bases from J, leaving 6 bases between. This CDR3 has 12 amino acids. CDR3 nucleotides: TGTGCCAGCAGTTTACAGTGGGAGACCCAGTACTTC. Protein sequence: CASSLQWETQYF. The full variable domain, its missing parts supplied by reference TRBV28 and TRBJ2-5, is DVKVTQSSRYLVKRTGEKVFLECVQDMDHENMFWYRQDPGLGLRLIYFSYDVKMKEKGDIPEGYSVSREKKERFSLILESASTNQTSMYLCASSLQWETQYFGPGTRLLVL.

The V gene is TRBV11-3, the J gene TRBJ2-3; no definite D call. In germline, CDR1 is SGHNT, CDR2 YENEEA. The CDR3 length is 15 residues. V was shortened by 5 bases and J by 0 bases, with 12 bases between the two germline ends. The CDR3 nucleotides are TGTGCCAGCAGCCAAGACTCACTGAGCACAGATACGCAGTATTTT. Protein product: CASSQDSLSTDTQYF.